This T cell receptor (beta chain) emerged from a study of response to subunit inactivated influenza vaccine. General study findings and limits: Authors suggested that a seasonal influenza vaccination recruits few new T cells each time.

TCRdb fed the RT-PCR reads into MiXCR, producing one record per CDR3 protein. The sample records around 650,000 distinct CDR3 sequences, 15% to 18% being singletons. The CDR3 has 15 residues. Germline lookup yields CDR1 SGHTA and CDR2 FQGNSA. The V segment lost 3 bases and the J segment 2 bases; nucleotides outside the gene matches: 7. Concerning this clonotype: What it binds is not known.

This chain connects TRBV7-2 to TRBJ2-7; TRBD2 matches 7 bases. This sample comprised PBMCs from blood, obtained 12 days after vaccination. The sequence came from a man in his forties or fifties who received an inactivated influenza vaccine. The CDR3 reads CASSFRAGSTYEQYF. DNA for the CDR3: TGTGCCAGCAGCTTCAGAGCGGGGAGCACCTACGAGCAGTACTTC.